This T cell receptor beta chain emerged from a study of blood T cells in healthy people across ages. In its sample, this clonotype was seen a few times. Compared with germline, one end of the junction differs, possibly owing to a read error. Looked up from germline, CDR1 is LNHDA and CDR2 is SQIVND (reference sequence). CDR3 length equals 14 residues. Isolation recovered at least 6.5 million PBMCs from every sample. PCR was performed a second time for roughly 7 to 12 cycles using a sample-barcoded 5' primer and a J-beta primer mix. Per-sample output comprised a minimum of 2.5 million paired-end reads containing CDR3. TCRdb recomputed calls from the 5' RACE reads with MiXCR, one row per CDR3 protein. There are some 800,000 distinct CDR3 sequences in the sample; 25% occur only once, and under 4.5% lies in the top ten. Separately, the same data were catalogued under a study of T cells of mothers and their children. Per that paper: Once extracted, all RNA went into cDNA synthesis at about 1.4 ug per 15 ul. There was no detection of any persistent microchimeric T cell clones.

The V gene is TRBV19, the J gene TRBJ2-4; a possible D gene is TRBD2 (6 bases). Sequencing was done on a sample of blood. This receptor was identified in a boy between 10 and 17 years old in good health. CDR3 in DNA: TGTACCAGTACGGATCGGGGGAAGGAAAACATTCAGTACTTC. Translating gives CTSTDRGKENIQYF.